The present T cell receptor beta chain was sequenced within a study of blood T cell repertoires in COVID-19. Whole-study context: The United States, Italy and Spain provided the acute and convalescent COVID-19 samples.

Assay: immunoSEQ multiplex PCR; the TCRdb copy retains only in-frame clones and omits some. This repertoire shows about 63,000 clones, about 88% found once; its top ten account for 12%. The CDR3 is 15 residues long. Unmatched junction bases numbered 10, after V lost 6 bases and J lost 5 bases. Germline CDR1 MDHEN, CDR2 SYDVKM. Sequencing input: peripheral blood. The V and J genes are TRBV28 and TRBJ2-7; 10 nucleotides agree with TRBD1. The TCR sequence derives from a human donor in a cohort sampled during active COVID-19. CDR3 bases: TGTGCCAGCAGCCGACCGGGACAGGGGTCCCACGAGCAGTACTTC. It specifies CASSRPGQGSHEQYF.